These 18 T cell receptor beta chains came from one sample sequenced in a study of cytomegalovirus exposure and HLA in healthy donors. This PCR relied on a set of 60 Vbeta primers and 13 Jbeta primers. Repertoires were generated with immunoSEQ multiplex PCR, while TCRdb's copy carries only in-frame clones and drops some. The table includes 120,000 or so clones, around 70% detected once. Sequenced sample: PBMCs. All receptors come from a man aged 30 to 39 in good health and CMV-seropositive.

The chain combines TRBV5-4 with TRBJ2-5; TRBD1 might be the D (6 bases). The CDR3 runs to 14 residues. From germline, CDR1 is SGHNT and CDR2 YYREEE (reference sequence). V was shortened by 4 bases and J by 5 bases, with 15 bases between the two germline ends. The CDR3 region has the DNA TGTGCCAGCAGCACTCGACAGGTTGGGGAGACCCAGTACTTC. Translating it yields CASSTRQVGETQYF.

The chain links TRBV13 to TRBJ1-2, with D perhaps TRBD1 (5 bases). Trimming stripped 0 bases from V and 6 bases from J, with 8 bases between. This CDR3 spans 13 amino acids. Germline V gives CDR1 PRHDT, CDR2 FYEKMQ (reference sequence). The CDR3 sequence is CASSLGGADGYTF. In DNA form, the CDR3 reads TGTGCCAGCAGCTTAGGAGGGGCGGATGGCTACACCTTC.

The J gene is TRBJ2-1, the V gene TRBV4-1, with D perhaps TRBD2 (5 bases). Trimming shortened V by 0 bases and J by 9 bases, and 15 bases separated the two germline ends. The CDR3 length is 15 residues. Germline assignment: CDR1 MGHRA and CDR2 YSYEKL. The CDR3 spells CASSQEPGVFSEQFF. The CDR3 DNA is TGCGCCAGCAGCCAAGAGCCCGGGGTGTTCAGTGAGCAGTTCTTC.

CDR3 loop: CASSRDSISSSYEQYF. CDR3 DNA: TGTGCCAGCTCACGGGACTCCATTTCGAGCTCCTACGAGCAGTACTTC. The genes are TRBV18 and TRBJ2-5; maybe TRBD2 (6 bases). The closer fit of TRBJ2-7 to the DNA end suggests the J call may be wrong. The CDR3 extends over 16 amino acids. Germline V gives CDR1 KGHSH, CDR2 LQKENI.

The CDR3 DNA is TGCGCCAGCAGCCCTGACAGGGGAGGTGCCAAAAACATTCAGTACTTC. This translates into CASSPDRGGAKNIQYF. This rearrangement joins TRBV4-1 to TRBJ2-4; 8 nucleotides align to TRBD1. The germline CDR1 and CDR2 sequences are MGHRA and YSYEKL. The CDR3 contains 16 residues. With V trimmed by 4 bases and J by 1 base, 6 bases remained unmatched.

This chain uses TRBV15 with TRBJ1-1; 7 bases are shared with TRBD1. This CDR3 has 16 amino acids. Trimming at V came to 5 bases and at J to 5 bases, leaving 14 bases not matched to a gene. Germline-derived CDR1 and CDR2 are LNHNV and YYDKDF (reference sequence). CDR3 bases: TGTGCCACCAGCGGACAACCCGCGACAGGGAAAACTGAAGCTTTCTTT. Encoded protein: CATSGQPATGKTEAFF.

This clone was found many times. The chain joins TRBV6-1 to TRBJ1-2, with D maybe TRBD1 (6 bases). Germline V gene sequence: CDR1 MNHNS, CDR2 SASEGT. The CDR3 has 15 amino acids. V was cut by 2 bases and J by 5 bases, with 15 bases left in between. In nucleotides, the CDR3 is TGTGCCAGCAGTGAATCCCAGGGGCATGGGTATGGCTACACCTTC. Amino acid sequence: CASSESQGHGYGYTF.

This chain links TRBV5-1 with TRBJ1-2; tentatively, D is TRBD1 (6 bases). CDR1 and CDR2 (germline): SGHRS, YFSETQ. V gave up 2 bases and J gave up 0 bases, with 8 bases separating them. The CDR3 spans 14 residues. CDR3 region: CASSFRGANYGYTF. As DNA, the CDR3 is TGCGCCAGCAGCTTCAGGGGAGCTAACTATGGCTACACCTTC.

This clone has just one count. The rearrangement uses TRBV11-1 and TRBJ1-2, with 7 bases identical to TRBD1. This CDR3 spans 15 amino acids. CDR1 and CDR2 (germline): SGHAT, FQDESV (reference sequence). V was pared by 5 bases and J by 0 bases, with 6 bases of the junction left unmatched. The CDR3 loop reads CASSPGGATNYGYTF. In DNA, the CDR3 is TGTGCCAGCAGCCCAGGGGGAGCCACTAACTATGGCTACACCTTC.

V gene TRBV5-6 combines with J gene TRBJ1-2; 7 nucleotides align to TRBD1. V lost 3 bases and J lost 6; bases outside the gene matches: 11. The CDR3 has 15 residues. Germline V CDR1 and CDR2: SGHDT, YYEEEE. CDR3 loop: CASSSQTGSEDGYTF. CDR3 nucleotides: TGTGCCAGCAGCTCGCAGACAGGGTCTGAAGATGGCTACACCTTC.

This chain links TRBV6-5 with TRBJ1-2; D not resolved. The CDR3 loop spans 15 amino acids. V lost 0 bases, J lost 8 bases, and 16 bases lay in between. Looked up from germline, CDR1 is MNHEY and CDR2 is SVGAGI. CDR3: CASSYSMFAGIGYTF. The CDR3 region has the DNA TGTGCCAGCAGTTACTCGATGTTTGCGGGTATAGGCTACACCTTC.

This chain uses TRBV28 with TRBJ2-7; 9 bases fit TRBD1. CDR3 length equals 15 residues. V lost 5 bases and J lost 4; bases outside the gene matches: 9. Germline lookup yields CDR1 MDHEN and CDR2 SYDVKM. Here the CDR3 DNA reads TGTGCCAGCAGTCCCTTGGACAGGGGATTGTACGAGCAGTACTTC. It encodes CASSPLDRGLYEQYF. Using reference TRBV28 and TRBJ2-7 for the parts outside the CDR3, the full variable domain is DVKVTQSSRYLVKRTGEKVFLECVQDMDHENMFWYRQDPGLGLRLIYFSYDVKMKEKGDIPEGYSVSREKKERFSLILESASTNQTSMYLCASSPLDRGLYEQYFGPGTRLTVT.

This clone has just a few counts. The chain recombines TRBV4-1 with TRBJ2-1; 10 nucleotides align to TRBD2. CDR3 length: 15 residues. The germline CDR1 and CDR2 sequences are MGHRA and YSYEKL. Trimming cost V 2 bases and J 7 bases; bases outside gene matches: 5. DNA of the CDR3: TGCGCCAGCAGCCAAAGGGCTAGCGGGAGTAATGAGCAGTTCTTC. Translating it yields CASSQRASGSNEQFF.

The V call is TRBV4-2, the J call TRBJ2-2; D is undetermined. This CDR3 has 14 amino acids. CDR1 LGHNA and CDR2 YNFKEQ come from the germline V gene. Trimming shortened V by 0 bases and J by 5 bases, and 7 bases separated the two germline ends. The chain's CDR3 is CASSQEASTGELFF. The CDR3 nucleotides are TGTGCCAGCAGCCAAGAGGCTTCTACCGGGGAGCTGTTTTTT.

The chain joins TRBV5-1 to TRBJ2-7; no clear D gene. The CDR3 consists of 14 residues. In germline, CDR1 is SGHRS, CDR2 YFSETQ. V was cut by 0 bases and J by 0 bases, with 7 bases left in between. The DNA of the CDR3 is TGCGCCAGCAGCTTGGATCCGAGCTCCTACGAGCAGTACTTC. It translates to CASSLDPSSYEQYF.

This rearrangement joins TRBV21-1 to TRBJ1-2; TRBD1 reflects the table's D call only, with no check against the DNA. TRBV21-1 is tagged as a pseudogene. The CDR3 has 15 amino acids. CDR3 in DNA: TGTGCCAGCAGCAAAGTTTGTACAGGGGGCGGTGGCTACACCTTC. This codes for CASSKVCTGGGGYTF.

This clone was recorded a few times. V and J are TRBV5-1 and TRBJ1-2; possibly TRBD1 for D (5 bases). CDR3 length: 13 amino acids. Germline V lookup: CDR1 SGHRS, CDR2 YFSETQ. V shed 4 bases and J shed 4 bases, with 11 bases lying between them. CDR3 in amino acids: CASSPRDSYGYTF. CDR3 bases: TGCGCCAGCAGCCCCAGGGACTCCTATGGCTACACCTTC.

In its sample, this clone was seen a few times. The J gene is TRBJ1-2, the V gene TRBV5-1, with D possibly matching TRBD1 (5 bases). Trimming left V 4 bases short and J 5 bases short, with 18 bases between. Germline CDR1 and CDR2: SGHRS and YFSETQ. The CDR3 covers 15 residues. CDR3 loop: CASSRDLDSEYGYTF. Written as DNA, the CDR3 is TGCGCCAGCAGCCGCGATCTTGACAGCGAGTATGGCTACACCTTC.